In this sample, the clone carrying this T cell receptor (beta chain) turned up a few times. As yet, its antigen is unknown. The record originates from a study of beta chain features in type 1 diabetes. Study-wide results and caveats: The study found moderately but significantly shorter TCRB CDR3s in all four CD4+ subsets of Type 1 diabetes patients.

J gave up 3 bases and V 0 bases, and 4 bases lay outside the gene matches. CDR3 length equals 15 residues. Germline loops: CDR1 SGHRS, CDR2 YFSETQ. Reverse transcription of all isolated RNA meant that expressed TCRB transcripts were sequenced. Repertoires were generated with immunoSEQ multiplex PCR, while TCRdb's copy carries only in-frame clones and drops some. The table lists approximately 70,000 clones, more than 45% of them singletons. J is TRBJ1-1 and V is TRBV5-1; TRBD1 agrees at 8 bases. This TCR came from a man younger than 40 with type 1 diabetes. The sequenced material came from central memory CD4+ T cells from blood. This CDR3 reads CASSLDGQGYTEAFF. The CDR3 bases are TGCGCCAGCAGCTTGGATGGACAGGGTTACACTGAAGCTTTCTTT.